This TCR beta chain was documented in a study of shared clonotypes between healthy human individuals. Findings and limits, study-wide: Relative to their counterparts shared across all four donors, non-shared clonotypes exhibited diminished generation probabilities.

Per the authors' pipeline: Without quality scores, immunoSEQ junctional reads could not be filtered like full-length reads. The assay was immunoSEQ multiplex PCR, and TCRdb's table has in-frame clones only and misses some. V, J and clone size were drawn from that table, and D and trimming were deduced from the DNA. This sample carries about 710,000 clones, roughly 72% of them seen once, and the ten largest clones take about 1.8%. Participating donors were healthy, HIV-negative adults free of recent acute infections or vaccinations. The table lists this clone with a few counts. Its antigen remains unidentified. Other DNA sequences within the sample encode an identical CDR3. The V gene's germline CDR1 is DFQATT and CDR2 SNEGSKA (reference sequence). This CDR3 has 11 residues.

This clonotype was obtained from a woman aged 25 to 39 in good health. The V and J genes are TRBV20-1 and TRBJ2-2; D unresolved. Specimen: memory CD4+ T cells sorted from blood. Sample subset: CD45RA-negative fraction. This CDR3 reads CSAPRTGELFF. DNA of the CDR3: TGCAGCGCCCCTCGCACCGGGGAGCTGTTTTTT.